This T cell receptor beta chain derives from a study of PD-1 blockade in classical Hodgkin lymphoma. At the level of the study: On a schedule of every 2 weeks, patients received nivolumab 3 mg/kg intravenously.

Germline-derived CDR1 and CDR2 are SGHTA and FQGNSA. CDR3 length: 17 amino acids. Trimming took off 4 bases at V and 3 bases at J, with 22 bases between the two ends. Time point in this sample: cycle 4 day 1 (C4D1), after 5 to 7 weeks of nivolumab. Following autologous stem cell transplantation, relapse occurred in every patient, and exposure to brentuximab vedotin varied. Best responses were complete response, partial response or progressive disease. Study-wide results and caveats: Newly diagnosed patients had diversity similar to the baseline diversity of complete responders. Possible causes of repertoire differences, disease activity or prior therapy, remain undefined.

The protocol was immunoSEQ multiplex PCR, while the TCRdb copy is restricted to in-frame clones and leaves out a portion. The sample includes 80,000 to 95,000 clones, 83% seen only once; the top ten take about a sixth. Details on this clone: The antigen is unknown.

The receptor was isolated from a human donor with classical Hodgkin lymphoma. The specimen was peripheral blood mononuclear cells (PBMCs), collected before the fourth cycle of nivolumab. This chain uses TRBV7-2 with TRBJ2-7, with D perhaps assigned TRBD1 or TRBD2 (5 bases each). The CDR3 is CASSYPQGAGKLYEQYF. Written as DNA, the CDR3 is TGTGCCAGCAGCTACCCCCAGGGAGCCGGGAAGCTCTACGAGCAGTACTTC.